This TCR beta chain was recovered during a study of T cells in Graves' hyperthyroidism and ophthalmopathy. Overall study results and limits: Ophthalmopathy cases were set apart from stable hyperthyroidism by a 13 V-J model. Model predictions of ophthalmopathy came a median about 6.3 months before onset.

Amplified TCR beta CDR3 regions derived from RNA transcripts. First-round RT-PCR with HTBI primers amplified the TCR CDR3 region. From the multiplex PCR reads, TCRdb called clonotypes with MiXCR, one entry per CDR3 protein. The data hold 550,000 to 600,000 distinct CDR3 sequences, with about 14% observed a single time. In the case of this clonotype: Its specificity is not known.

The V and J ends lost 0 bases and 2 bases, in that order; junction bases with no gene match: 2. The CDR3 length is 15 residues. Germline-derived CDR1 and CDR2 are SGDLS and YYNGEE. The receptor was isolated from a woman aged 18-30 years with Graves' ophthalmopathy. The source material was blood. J is TRBJ1-3 and V is TRBV9; TRBD1 aligns across 7 bases. The CDR3 DNA sequence: TGTGCCAGCAGCGTAGAACAGGGGACTGGAAACACCATATATTTT. It specifies CASSVEQGTGNTIYF.